A single sample is the source of the 26 T cell receptor beta chains below, sequenced in a study of T cells in Graves' hyperthyroidism and ophthalmopathy. TCR beta CDR3 sequences were amplified from RNA transcripts. First-round RT-PCR of the TCR CDR3 relied on the HTBI primer set. TCRdb ran MiXCR on the multiplex PCR reads and lists one entry per CDR3 protein. The sample has a few hundred thousand distinct CDR3 sequences, approximately 15% seen once. Input material: blood. These receptors all come from a woman between 18 and 29 years old with Graves' hyperthyroidism.

This clonotype turned up a few times. The V call is TRBV7-9, the J call TRBJ1-2; TRBD1 aligns across 7 bases. With V trimmed by 5 bases and J by 2 bases, 8 bases remained unmatched. The CDR3 covers 15 residues. Germline CDR1 SEHNR, CDR2 FQNEAQ (reference sequence). As DNA, the CDR3 is TGTGCCAGCAGCCAGGCCGGGACAGCGAACTATGGCTACACCTTC. It encodes CASSQAGTANYGYTF.

This clonotype was recorded many times. CDR3 sequence reads: CASRRGQGVGEQYF. The CDR3 coding sequence is TGTGCCAGCAGAAGGGGGCAGGGGGTAGGGGAGCAGTACTTC. The chain has TRBV9 and TRBJ2-7, with 7 bases aligning to TRBD1. The CDR3 is 14 residues long. V shed 5 bases and J 7 bases; nucleotides not matched to a gene: 12. CDR1 is SGDLS, CDR2 YYNGEE, per germline.

This clonotype was found many times. The chain has TRBV7-2 and TRBJ2-5; D gene uncertain. The V end lost 3 bases, the J end lost 5 bases, and 4 bases lay between the germline ends. This CDR3 has 11 amino acids. The germline gives CDR1 SGHTA, CDR2 FQGNSA. CDR3 loop: CASSFTETQYF. Written as DNA, the CDR3 is TGTGCCAGCAGCTTTACGGAGACCCAGTACTTC. The full variable domain, rest sourced from reference TRBV7-2 and TRBJ2-5, is GAGVSQSPSNKVTEKGKDVELRCDPISGHTALYWYRQSLGQGLEFLIYFQGNSAPDKSGLPSDRFSAERTGGSVSTLTIQRTQQEDSAVYLCASSFTETQYFGPGTRLLVL.

Ten or more counts support this clonotype. CDR3 amino acids: CASSRRTDNYGYTF. The CDR3 DNA follows: TGTGCCAGCAGTCGAAGGACAGATAACTATGGCTACACCTTC. This chain joins TRBV12-3 or TRBV12-4 and TRBJ1-2, with a weak D call TRBD1 (6 bases). Trimming cost V 5 bases and J 1 base, with 11 bases left between them. CDR3 size: 14 residues.

Ten or more counts support this clonotype. The chain joins TRBV5-1 to TRBJ2-7; 7 nucleotides match TRBD2. V shed 2 bases and J 0 bases; nucleotides not matched to a gene: 2. The V gene's germline CDR1 is SGHRS and CDR2 YFSETQ. The CDR3 spans 14 residues. This CDR3 is CASSFTSDSYEQYF. CDR3 DNA sequence: TGCGCCAGCAGCTTTACTAGCGACTCCTACGAGCAGTACTTC.

This chain links TRBV10-2 with TRBJ1-2; D is undetermined. The CDR3 sequence is 12 residues long. V lost 6 bases to trimming and J lost 4 bases, with 9 bases between them. CDR1 is WSHSY and CDR2 is SAAADI in the germline V gene. The CDR3 DNA follows: TGCGCCAGCAGGACGGATTCCTATGGCTACACCTTC. Amino acid sequence: CASRTDSYGYTF.

This clonotype was seen at least ten times. The CDR3 is CASSYSETGGREQYF. CDR3 nucleotide sequence: TGTGCCAGCAGTTACTCGGAGACAGGGGGGCGCGAGCAGTACTTC. V usage is TRBV6-2 or TRBV6-3 and J usage is TRBJ2-7, with 9 positions matching TRBD1. Trimming removed 0 bases from V and 6 bases from J; junction bases left unmatched: 6. The CDR3 runs to 15 residues. Germline CDR1 MNHEY, CDR2 SVGEGT.

In this sample, this clonotype turned up a few times. This chain's CDR3 is CATRGLNTGELFF. In DNA form, the CDR3 reads TGTGCCACCCGGGGCCTTAACACCGGGGAGCTGTTTTTT. The genes are TRBV24-1 and TRBJ2-2, with D possibly being TRBD1 or TRBD2 (5 bases each). Trimming cost V 9 bases and J 2 bases, with 9 bases left between them. The CDR3 runs 13 residues. Per germline, CDR1 KGHDR and CDR2 SFDVKD.

Many counts were recorded for this clonotype. The chain joins TRBV18 to TRBJ2-1; D may match TRBD1 or TRBD2 (5 bases each). This CDR3 is built from 14 residues. Trimming cost V 3 bases and J 6 bases, with 12 bases left between them. Germline lookup yields CDR1 KGHSH and CDR2 LQKENI. The DNA of the CDR3 is TGTGCCAGCTCACCGGGACGGGTGGGCAATGAGCAGTTCTTC. Amino acids: CASSPGRVGNEQFF.

The table lists this clonotype with many counts. The V call is TRBV7-9, the J call TRBJ1-6, with unresolved D. Germline V gives CDR1 SEHNR, CDR2 FQNEAQ (reference sequence). Trimming removed 6 bases at V and 7 bases at J, with 10 bases between. This CDR3 contains 13 residues. The CDR3 loop reads CASSHLGNSPLHF. CDR3 nucleotide sequence: TGTGCCAGCAGTCATCTAGGAAATTCACCCCTCCACTTT. The whole variable domain, filled in from reference TRBV7-9 and TRBJ1-6, reads DTGVSQNPRHKITKRGQNVTFRCDPISEHNRLYWYRQTLGQGPEFLTYFQNEAQLEKSRLLSDRFSAERPKGSFSTLEIQRTEQGDSAMYLCASSHLGNSPLHFGNGTRLTVT.

This clonotype was seen many times. This chain links TRBV10-3 with TRBJ1-2; D perhaps matches TRBD1 (6 bases). Looked up from germline, CDR1 is ENHRY and CDR2 is SYGVKD. Trimming shortened V by 3 bases and J by 3 bases, and 11 bases separated the two germline ends. There are 14 residues in the CDR3. The CDR3 protein is CAISETTGYYGYTF. The CDR3 DNA reads TGTGCCATCAGTGAAACTACAGGGTACTATGGCTACACCTTC.

V usage is TRBV29-1 and J usage is TRBJ2-7, with TRBD2 as a possible D gene (5 bases). This CDR3 is built from 16 residues. Per the germline V gene, CDR1 is SQVTM and CDR2 is ANQGSEA. Trimming shortened V by 1 base and J by 7 bases, and 23 bases separated the two germline ends. The CDR3 protein is CSVEAGRGEGFEEQYF. In DNA, the CDR3 is TGCAGCGTTGAAGCGGGCCGAGGAGAGGGTTTTGAAGAGCAGTACTTC.

This clonotype was observed many times. V gene TRBV11-2 combines with J gene TRBJ2-5, with D tentatively TRBD1 (5 bases). This CDR3 has 15 amino acids. The ends were cut back, 3 bases at V and 2 bases at J, with 13 bases in the middle. From germline, CDR1 is SGHAT and CDR2 FQNNGV. CDR3 in amino acids: CASSFGHAGQETQYF. DNA of the CDR3: TGTGCCAGCAGCTTTGGACACGCTGGACAAGAGACCCAGTACTTC.

This chain links TRBV9 with TRBJ1-6, with D maybe TRBD1 (5 bases). Germline values: CDR1 SGDLS, CDR2 YYNGEE. CDR3 length equals 15 residues. V lost 2 bases to trimming and J lost 6 bases, with 12 bases between them. This CDR3 reads CASSVGVQANSPLHF. The CDR3, as DNA: TGTGCCAGCAGCGTCGGCGTACAGGCTAATTCACCCCTCCACTTT.

This clonotype was seen at least ten times. The chain recombines TRBV28 with TRBJ1-5, with 7 bases identical to TRBD1. The germline CDR1 and CDR2 sequences are MDHEN and SYDVKM. V was pared by 4 bases and J by 2 bases, with 8 bases of the junction left unmatched. CDR3 size: 16 residues. Here the CDR3 DNA reads TGTGCCAGCAGTTCCTTATCCGGGACAGGCAATCAGCCCCAGCATTTT. This sequence encodes CASSSLSGTGNQPQHF.

At least ten counts were recorded for this clonotype. The rearrangement links TRBV7-3 to TRBJ2-3; 7 bases match TRBD2. CDR3 length: 15 amino acids. The V gene's germline CDR1 is SGHTA and CDR2 FQGTGA. J gave up 3 bases and V 0 bases, and 3 bases lay outside the gene matches. The CDR3 sequence is CASSLTREPTDTQYF. CDR3 sequence (DNA): TGTGCCAGCAGCTTAACGCGGGAGCCTACAGATACGCAGTATTTT.

This clonotype was seen at least ten times. The chain carries TRBV28 and TRBJ2-4; D is undetermined. Germline CDR1 MDHEN, CDR2 SYDVKM. This CDR3 region has 12 residues. V was clipped by 6 bases and J by 6 bases, with 9 bases between them. The chain's CDR3 is CASRSQINIQYF. For the CDR3, the DNA is TGTGCCAGCAGATCACAGATAAACATTCAGTACTTC.

The gene calls are TRBV13 and TRBJ1-1; D is unresolved. This CDR3 contains 17 residues. Per germline, CDR1 PRHDT and CDR2 FYEKMQ (reference sequence). The V end lost 2 bases, the J end lost 1 base, and 17 bases lay between the germline ends. The chain's CDR3 is CASSLRAWHSSNTEAFF. The CDR3 DNA reads TGTGCCAGCAGCTTAAGGGCCTGGCACAGCTCGAACACTGAAGCTTTCTTT.

This clonotype was detected a few times. CDR3 nucleotides: TGTGCCAGCAGTGAGACAGGGTTCGATGGACACCAGCATTTT. Its protein product is CASSETGFDGHQHF. The V and J genes are TRBV2 and TRBJ1-5; 7 bases are a match to TRBD1. Trimming removed 3 bases from V and 12 bases from J; junction bases left unmatched: 11. CDR3 length equals 14 residues. Looked up from germline, CDR1 is SNHLY and CDR2 is FYNNEI. Full variable domain (rest looked up from reference TRBV2 and TRBJ1-5): EPEVTQTPSHQVTQMGQEVILRCVPISNHLYFYWYRQILGQKVEFLVSFYNNEISEKSEIFDDQFSVERPDGSNFTLKIRSTKLEDSAMYFCASSETGFDGHQHFGDGTRLSIL.

At least ten counts were recorded for this clonotype. The CDR3 DNA sequence: TGCAGTGCTTCCGTCCCCGGGACAGGGAATGAAAAACTGTTTTTT. This sequence encodes CSASVPGTGNEKLFF. The V and J genes are TRBV20-1 and TRBJ1-4; 9 bases are shared with TRBD1. Germline V CDR1 and CDR2: DFQATT, SNEGSKA (reference sequence). The CDR3 consists of 15 residues. Trimming removed 5 bases from V and 5 bases from J; junction bases left unmatched: 9.

This clonotype occurred many times. The gene calls are TRBV5-1 and TRBJ2-3, with TRBD1 identical over 9 bases. The CDR3 covers 15 residues. The V and J ends lost 0 bases and 4 bases, in that order; junction bases with no gene match: 3. Germline assignment: CDR1 SGHRS and CDR2 YFSETQ. CDR3 amino acids: CASSLGDRVADTQYF. CDR3 in DNA: TGCGCCAGCAGCTTGGGGGACAGGGTTGCAGATACGCAGTATTTT.

This clonotype appeared many times. The rearrangement joins TRBV27 to TRBJ2-1, with D perhaps matching TRBD1 (6 bases). Germline CDR1 is MNHEY and CDR2 is SMNVEV (reference sequence). The CDR3 is 15 residues long. Trimming removed 4 bases at V and 4 bases at J, with 14 bases between. DNA for the CDR3: TGTGCCAGCAGTTCATCCGGGACAAATTACAATGAGCAGTTCTTC. Its protein is CASSSSGTNYNEQFF.

This clonotype was detected ten times or more. The V call is TRBV28, the J call TRBJ2-7; TRBD1 aligns across 9 bases. CDR1 is MDHEN and CDR2 is SYDVKM in the germline V gene. V lost 5 bases to trimming and J lost 6 bases; unmatched junction nucleotides: 8. The CDR3 sequence is 14 residues long. The CDR3: CASSPRTGVGEQYF. CDR3 nucleotide sequence: TGTGCCAGCAGTCCAAGGACAGGGGTCGGCGAGCAGTACTTC.

In regard to this clonotype: One junction end does not reproduce the germline sequence, and a read error may be involved. CDR3 sequence (DNA): TGTGCCAGCTGTTACTCGGTTGGGCAGGGCGGATCACCCCTCCACTTT. It codes for CASCYSVGQGGSPLHF. J is TRBJ1-6 and V is TRBV6-5; TRBD1 is a possible D gene (5 bases). The V gene's germline CDR1 is MNHEY and CDR2 SVGAGI. The CDR3 loop spans 16 amino acids.

This clonotype was counted many times. The chain has TRBV2 and TRBJ2-5; D call uncertain. V was cut by 0 bases and J by 2 bases, with 4 bases left in between. The germline V gene has CDR1 SNHLY and CDR2 FYNNEI. The CDR3 spans 13 residues. The chain's CDR3 is CASSEALQETQYF. CDR3 DNA sequence: TGTGCCAGCAGTGAAGCCCTGCAAGAGACCCAGTACTTC.

This clonotype came up many times. The rearrangement uses TRBV20-1 and TRBJ2-3, with D tentatively TRBD2 (7 bases). The CDR3 length is 16 residues. V was cut by 3 bases and J by 3 bases, with 19 bases left in between. Germline V gene data show CDR1 as DFQATT and CDR2 as SNEGSKA (reference sequence). CDR3 residues: CSARDDGGGSTDTQYF. In DNA form, the CDR3 reads TGCAGTGCTAGGGATGACGGGGGCGGGAGTACAGATACGCAGTATTTT.